Described below is a single T cell receptor (beta chain) sequence and its context. V was trimmed by 5 bases and J by 6 bases, leaving 20 bases between them. The CDR3 runs to 15 residues. Germline V gives CDR1 SGHNT, CDR2 YYREEE (reference sequence). The sample originates from a study of long-term antiretroviral therapy in people with HIV. Version v3.0 of the immunoSEQ assay ran at survey level. The repertoire was sequenced with immunoSEQ multiplex PCR; TCRdb's copy has only in-frame clones and lacks some. Of some 29,000 clones listed, 90% are singletons. The TCR was taken from a man aged 50-60 years with HIV. The chain couples TRBV5-4 to TRBJ2-5, with unresolved D. The sample was unsorted PBMCs, taken 3.2 years before starting antiretroviral therapy. The CDR3 DNA reads TGTGCCAGCAGTTTCCCGAACCCTGGCGGAAAGACCCAGTACTTC. It encodes CASSFPNPGGKTQYF.